One sample yielded the 22 T cell receptor beta chains listed below, sequenced in a study of T cells in Graves' hyperthyroidism and ophthalmopathy. RNA transcripts were the template for amplifying TCR beta CDR3 regions. Initially, a first-round RT-PCR of the TCR CDR3 employed the HTBI primer set. TCRdb called the multiplex PCR reads again in MiXCR, with one record for every CDR3 protein. This sample has hundreds of thousands of distinct CDR3 sequences, with about 12% found just once. The source material was blood. The receptor set was obtained from a woman younger than 30 with Graves' hyperthyroidism.

This clonotype was counted at least ten times. The rearrangement joins TRBV3-1 to TRBJ2-1; D unresolved. Per germline, CDR1 LGHDT and CDR2 YNNKEL (reference sequence). The V end was cut by 4 bases, the J end by 0 bases, with 13 bases between. The length of the CDR3 is 16 residues. CDR3 nucleotides: TGTGCCAGCAGCCCTAATGGGATTAACTCCTACAATGAGCAGTTCTTC. Protein product: CASSPNGINSYNEQFF.

This clonotype was counted at least ten times. The chain uses TRBV7-2 and TRBJ2-7; TRBD2 agrees at 11 bases. Per germline, CDR1 SGHTA and CDR2 FQGNSA. The length of the CDR3 is 18 residues. V shed 4 bases, J shed 2 bases, and the junction held 13 bases outside the gene matches. The CDR3, as DNA: TGTGCCAGCAGCTCGCGGGGGGGGACTAGCGGTAGGGCCTACGAGCAGTACTTC. It specifies CASSSRGGTSGRAYEQYF.

There are many counts of this clonotype. CDR3 residues: CSVAGEAQTQYF. DNA for the CDR3: TGCAGCGTCGCAGGGGAAGCGCAGACCCAGTACTTC. The V gene is TRBV29-1, the J gene TRBJ2-5; a possible D gene is TRBD1 (6 bases). Trimming removed 6 bases at V and 6 bases at J, with 14 bases between. The CDR3 spans 12 residues. The germline CDR1 and CDR2 sequences are SQVTM and ANQGSEA.

This clonotype was counted between two and nine times. V usage is TRBV20-1 and J usage is TRBJ2-1; 7 nucleotides align to TRBD2. The germline gives CDR1 DFQATT, CDR2 SNEGSKA (reference sequence). The V and J ends lost 0 bases and 9 bases, in that order; junction bases with no gene match: 11. The CDR3 consists of 15 residues. For the CDR3, the DNA is TGCAGTGCTAGAGATCCCGCTAGCGGCCGGGGTGAGCAGTTCTTC. Protein: CSARDPASGRGEQFF.

This clonotype was seen only a few times. This sequence joins TRBV20-1 and TRBJ2-7, with 9 nucleotides matching TRBD2. Germline trimming cut 3 bases from V and 6 bases from J; bases unmatched to any gene: 9. Germline V gives CDR1 DFQATT, CDR2 SNEGSKA (reference sequence). The CDR3 is 14 residues long. In nucleotides, the CDR3 is TGCAGTGCTAGCTTAGCGGGAGTATATGGCGAGCAGTACTTC. It encodes CSASLAGVYGEQYF.

This clonotype turned up a few times. The genes are TRBV19 and TRBJ1-5; D is ambiguous. CDR3 length equals 18 residues. Looked up from germline, CDR1 is LNHDA and CDR2 is SQIVND (reference sequence). Trimming took off 1 base at V and 2 bases at J, with 18 bases between the two ends. The CDR3 protein is CASSIVPLSPGGNQPQHF. The DNA for the CDR3 is TGTGCCAGTAGTATAGTGCCCCTTTCTCCAGGAGGCAATCAGCCCCAGCATTTT.

This clonotype was observed a few times. The chain combines TRBV29-1 with TRBJ1-2; TRBD1 is a possible D gene (6 bases). Trimming pared 3 bases from V and 4 bases from J, leaving 6 bases between. Per germline, CDR1 SQVTM and CDR2 ANQGSEA. The CDR3 extends over 11 amino acids. The CDR3 reads CSVDRGYGYTF. The CDR3 DNA follows: TGCAGCGTTGACAGGGGCTATGGCTACACCTTC.

The table lists this clonotype with many counts. The CDR3 sequence: CASASPATGPGELFF. DNA for the CDR3: TGCGCCAGCGCATCTCCTGCAACGGGGCCCGGGGAGCTGTTTTTT. The chain combines TRBV4-3 with TRBJ2-2; perhaps D is TRBD1 or TRBD2 (5 bases each). Germline loops: CDR1 LGHNA, CDR2 YSLEER. V was cut by 8 bases and J by 6 bases, with 19 bases left in between. There are 15 residues in the CDR3.

This rearrangement joins TRBV5-6 to TRBJ2-2; 8 positions match TRBD2. Germline V gene sequence: CDR1 SGHDT, CDR2 YYEEEE. The junction had 7 bases not matched to a gene; V was cut back by 2 bases and J by 1 base. The CDR3 runs to 17 residues. DNA for the CDR3: TGTGCCAGCAGCTTAGGACTAGCCATGGGGAACACCGGGGAGCTGTTTTTT. It specifies CASSLGLAMGNTGELFF.

This chain links TRBV18 with TRBJ1-2; D unclear. Per germline, CDR1 KGHSH and CDR2 LQKENI. V lost 2 bases, J lost 6 bases, and 10 bases lay in between. The length of the CDR3 is 13 residues. The CDR3 loop reads CASSPFPRDGYTF. The CDR3, as DNA: TGTGCCAGCTCACCATTCCCCAGAGATGGCTACACCTTC.

About this clonotype itself: No conserved phenylalanine or tryptophan ends this CDR3, so it is likely a read error. The chain uses TRBV5-1 and TRBJ2-1; D not resolved. This CDR3 is 16 amino acids long. From germline, CDR1 is SGHRS and CDR2 YFSETQ. Deletions cut 4 bases from V and 0 bases from J, with 14 bases between. The CDR3 DNA reads TGCGCCAGCAGCGCCACTACTCCAAGCTCCTACAATGAGCAGTTCGTC. This gives the protein CASSATTPSSYNEQFV.

This clonotype has at least ten counts. This chain joins TRBV20-1 and TRBJ2-7; D possibly corresponds to TRBD2 (6 bases). The CDR3 totals 15 residues. The germline V and J ends were trimmed by 0 bases and 2 bases, with 14 bases remaining between them. Germline V gene lookup returns CDR1 DFQATT and CDR2 SNEGSKA (reference sequence). Here the CDR3 DNA reads TGCAGTGCTAGAGATTCCACTAGCTGGACCTACGAGCAGTACTTC. Protein: CSARDSTSWTYEQYF.

In its sample, this clonotype was seen many times. The chain carries TRBV7-2 and TRBJ2-7; 9 nucleotides line up with TRBD2. V lost 1 base to trimming and J lost 2 bases; unmatched junction nucleotides: 9. This CDR3 is 17 amino acids long. Germline CDR1 and CDR2: SGHTA and FQGNSA. The DNA of the CDR3 is TGTGCCAGCAGCTTAGAGGGGGCTAGCGGGATGGCCTACGAGCAGTACTTC. This sequence encodes CASSLEGASGMAYEQYF.

At least ten counts were recorded for this clonotype. The rearrangement uses TRBV18 and TRBJ2-5, with D hard to call. This CDR3 has 15 residues. CDR1 is KGHSH, CDR2 LQKENI, per germline. Trimming left V 3 bases short and J 0 bases short, with 11 bases between. The CDR3 loop is CASSPPETYQETQYF. CDR3 nucleotides: TGTGCCAGCTCACCCCCCGAGACATACCAAGAGACCCAGTACTTC.

The J gene is TRBJ2-1, the V gene TRBV5-6, with a tentative D call TRBD2 (7 bases). This CDR3 region has 15 residues. Trimming cost V 5 bases and J 0 bases, with 12 bases left between them. Per the germline V gene, CDR1 is SGHDT and CDR2 is YYEEEE. CDR3 nucleotides: TGTGCCAGCAGATGGGGGGGCAGCTCCTACAATGAGCAGTTCTTC. Its translation: CASRWGGSSYNEQFF.

This clonotype was seen only a few times. This rearrangement joins TRBV18 to TRBJ2-7, with D perhaps assigned TRBD1 or TRBD2 (5 bases each). CDR1 KGHSH and CDR2 LQKENI come from the germline V gene. The V gene lost 2 bases and the J gene lost 7 bases, with 18 bases spanning the gap. The CDR3 consists of 15 residues. CDR3 sequence (DNA): TGTGCCAGCTCACCAGCCCGGAACGGGGCCGGGGAGCAGTACTTC. It codes for CASSPARNGAGEQYF.

This clonotype was seen ten or more times. The chain employs TRBV20-1 and TRBJ1-1; 8 nucleotides match TRBD1. Germline-derived CDR1 and CDR2 are DFQATT and SNEGSKA (reference sequence). Trimming cost V 0 bases and J 5 bases; bases outside gene matches: 8. The CDR3 is 15 residues long. CDR3 nucleotide sequence: TGCAGTGCTAGAGAGGTACAGGGGGTGGGAACTGAAGCTTTCTTT. It specifies CSAREVQGVGTEAFF.

The sample holds many counts of this clonotype. The CDR3 here is CASSLLAEGAPGELFF. The CDR3 DNA reads as TGTGCCAGCAGCTTATTGGCTGAGGGGGCGCCCGGGGAGCTGTTTTTT. The chain is built from TRBV7-8 and TRBJ2-2; 7 bases align to TRBD1. Germline values: CDR1 SGHVS, CDR2 FQNEAQ. J was trimmed by 6 bases and V by 2 bases; bases with no gene match: 9. There are 16 residues in the CDR3.

This clonotype has just a few counts. The chain uses TRBV19 and TRBJ2-1; no reliable D call. V was trimmed by 5 bases and J by 2 bases, leaving 13 bases between them. This CDR3 spans 15 amino acids. Looked up from germline, CDR1 is LNHDA and CDR2 is SQIVND (reference sequence). CDR3 in amino acids: CASSPNPRTYNEQFF. The CDR3 DNA reads TGTGCCAGTAGTCCAAACCCCCGGACCTACAATGAGCAGTTCTTC.

This clonotype occurred many times. The chain links TRBV7-9 to TRBJ1-1; D is ambiguous. Germline loops: CDR1 SEHNR, CDR2 FQNEAQ (reference sequence). The germline V and J ends were trimmed by 1 base and 0 bases, with 15 bases remaining between them. The CDR3 loop spans 17 amino acids. DNA for the CDR3: TGTGCCAGCAGCTTAGGGGCTTACGAGGCTTTGAACACTGAAGCTTTCTTT. This translates into CASSLGAYEALNTEAFF.

This clonotype was recorded at least ten times. The V and J genes are TRBV5-1 and TRBJ1-1; tentative D call: TRBD1 (6 bases). The germline V gene encodes CDR1 SGHRS and CDR2 YFSETQ. V lost 3 bases to trimming and J lost 5 bases, with 20 bases between them. There are 16 residues in the CDR3. The CDR3 here is CASSSGKGVKGTEAFF. For the CDR3, the DNA is TGCGCCAGCAGCTCGGGTAAGGGGGTCAAAGGGACTGAAGCTTTCTTT.

This clonotype was seen repeatedly, ten times or more. The chain couples TRBV12-3 or TRBV12-4 to TRBJ2-1; D is uncertain. Trimming cost V 0 bases and J 2 bases, with 8 bases left between them. CDR3 length: 15 residues. This CDR3 reads CASSLAGLTYNEQFF. The DNA for the CDR3 is TGTGCCAGCAGTTTAGCCGGGTTGACCTACAATGAGCAGTTCTTC.